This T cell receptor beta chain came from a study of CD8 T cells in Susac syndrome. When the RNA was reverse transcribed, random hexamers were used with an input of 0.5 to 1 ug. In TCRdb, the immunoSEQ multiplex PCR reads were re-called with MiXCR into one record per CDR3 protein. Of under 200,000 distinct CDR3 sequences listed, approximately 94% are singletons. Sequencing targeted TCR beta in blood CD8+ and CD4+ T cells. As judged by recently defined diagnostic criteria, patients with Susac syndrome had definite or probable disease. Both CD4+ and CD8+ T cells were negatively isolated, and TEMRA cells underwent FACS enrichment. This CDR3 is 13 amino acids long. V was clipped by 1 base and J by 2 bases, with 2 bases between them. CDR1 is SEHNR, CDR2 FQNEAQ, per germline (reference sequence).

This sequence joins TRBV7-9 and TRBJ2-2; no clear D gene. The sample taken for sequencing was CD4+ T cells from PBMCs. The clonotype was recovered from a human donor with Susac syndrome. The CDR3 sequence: CASSLDNTGELFF. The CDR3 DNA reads TGTGCCAGCAGCTTAGACAACACCGGGGAGCTGTTTTTT.